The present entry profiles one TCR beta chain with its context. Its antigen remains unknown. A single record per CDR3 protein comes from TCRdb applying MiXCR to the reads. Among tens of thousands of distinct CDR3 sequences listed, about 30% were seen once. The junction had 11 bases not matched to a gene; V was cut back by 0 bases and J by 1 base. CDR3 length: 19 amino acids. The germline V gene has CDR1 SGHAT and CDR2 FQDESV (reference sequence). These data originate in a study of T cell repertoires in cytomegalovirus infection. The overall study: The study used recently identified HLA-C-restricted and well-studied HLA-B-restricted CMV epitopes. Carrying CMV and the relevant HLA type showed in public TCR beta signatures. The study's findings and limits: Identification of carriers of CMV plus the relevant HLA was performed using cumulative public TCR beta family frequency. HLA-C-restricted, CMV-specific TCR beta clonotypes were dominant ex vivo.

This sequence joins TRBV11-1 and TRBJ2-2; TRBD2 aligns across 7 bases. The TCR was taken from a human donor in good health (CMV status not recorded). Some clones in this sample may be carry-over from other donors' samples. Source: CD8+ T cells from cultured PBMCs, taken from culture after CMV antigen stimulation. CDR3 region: CASSLAAFGLAENTGELFF. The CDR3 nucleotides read TGTGCCAGCAGCTTAGCCGCTTTTGGGCTAGCGGAGAACACCGGGGAGCTGTTTTTT.